These 30 T cell receptor beta chains originate from one sample sequenced in a study of T-cell reconstitution after alpha-beta-depleted transplantation in children. Construction of the TCRbeta library involved unique molecular identifiers. TCRdb reanalysed the PCR reads using MiXCR and keeps one entry per CDR3 protein. The profile shows about 690,000 distinct CDR3 sequences, 16% of them singletons. Sequencing was performed on PBMCs from the stem cell graft donor, taken from the stem cell graft. All receptors come from a human donor who donated a stem cell graft to a child with acute myeloid leukemia.

The chain combines TRBV5-1 with TRBJ1-5, with TRBD1 matching over 7 bases. Trimming at V came to 4 bases and at J to 0 bases, leaving 4 bases not matched to a gene. The germline V gene encodes CDR1 SGHRS and CDR2 YFSETQ. There are 15 residues in the CDR3. CDR3: CASSEGQFSNQPQHF. The DNA for the CDR3 is TGCGCCAGCAGCGAGGGACAGTTTAGCAATCAGCCCCAGCATTTT.

The rearrangement joins TRBV11-2 to TRBJ1-2, with 9 positions matching TRBD1. V gave up 2 bases and J gave up 5 bases; unmatched junction bases: 6. The CDR3 runs 15 residues. CDR1 and CDR2 from the germline V gene are SGHAT and FQNNGV. CDR3 in amino acids: CASSLTGQGRYGYTF. The CDR3 bases are TGTGCCAGCAGCTTAACTGGACAGGGGCGGTATGGCTACACCTTC.

This clonotype was recorded many times. The chain has TRBV20-1 and TRBJ2-1, with unresolved D. The germline gives CDR1 DFQATT, CDR2 SNEGSKA (reference sequence). The CDR3 sequence is 11 residues long. CDR3 region: CSTTPLFEQFF. The CDR3 DNA reads as TGCAGCACAACCCCCTTGTTTGAGCAGTTCTTC.

Ten or more counts support this clonotype. The gene calls are TRBV12-3 or TRBV12-4 and TRBJ2-2, with a possible D match to TRBD1 (5 bases). This CDR3 is 14 amino acids long. Trimming removed 6 bases from V and 0 bases from J, with 8 bases in between. As DNA, the CDR3 is TGTGCCAGCAGGTCGACAGCGAACACCGGGGAGCTGTTTTTT. Translation gives CASRSTANTGELFF.

This clonotype was counted a few times. The chain carries TRBV4-3 and TRBJ2-1, with TRBD1 matching over 7 bases. The CDR3 is 16 amino acids. The V segment lost 2 bases and the J segment 4 bases; nucleotides outside the gene matches: 8. Per germline, CDR1 LGHNA and CDR2 YSLEER. CDR3 in amino acids: CASSQRPGTVYNEQFF. The DNA for the CDR3 is TGCGCCAGCAGCCAACGACCCGGGACAGTATACAATGAGCAGTTCTTC.

The sample holds many counts of this clonotype. The V gene is TRBV7-2, the J gene TRBJ2-5, with 8 positions matching TRBD2. V was pared by 3 bases and J by 2 bases, with 2 bases of the junction left unmatched. The germline V gene encodes CDR1 SGHTA and CDR2 FQGNSA. This CDR3 has 14 amino acids. The CDR3 DNA follows: TGTGCCAGCAGCTTCAAGCGGGGGCAAGAGACCCAGTACTTC. Translating it yields CASSFKRGQETQYF.

V is TRBV6-4 and J is TRBJ2-1; the D is unclear. Germline assignment: CDR1 MRHNA and CDR2 SNTAGT. The CDR3 runs to 15 residues. V was clipped by 0 bases and J by 2 bases, with 8 bases between them. The CDR3 coding sequence is TGTGCCAGCAGTGACTCGGGCAGTACCTACAATGAGCAGTTCTTC. This codes for CASSDSGSTYNEQFF.

This clonotype was detected ten times or more. The genes are TRBV4-2 and TRBJ2-1; either TRBD1 or TRBD2 may supply D (5 bases each). V was pared by 1 base and J by 5 bases, with 6 bases between. Germline CDR1 LGHNA, CDR2 YNFKEQ. The CDR3 is 13 amino acids. The CDR3 nucleotides are TGTGCCAGCAGCCAAGGAGGGGACAATGAGCAGTTCTTC. Encoded protein: CASSQGGDNEQFF.

This clonotype was recorded a few times. The chain carries TRBV5-1 and TRBJ2-1; 9 positions match TRBD1. V lost 2 bases to trimming and J lost 8 bases; unmatched junction nucleotides: 8. The CDR3 loop spans 15 amino acids. CDR1 is SGHRS and CDR2 is YFSETQ in the germline V gene. The CDR3 region has the DNA TGCGCCAGCAGCTTTAGACGGACAGGGGTAGATGAGCAGTTCTTC. Translating it yields CASSFRRTGVDEQFF.

V usage is TRBV15 and J usage is TRBJ2-2; D possibly corresponds to TRBD2 (5 bases). Germline loops: CDR1 LNHNV, CDR2 YYDKDF (reference sequence). V dropped 4 bases and J dropped 7 bases, with 10 bases sitting between them. This CDR3 contains 13 residues. CDR3 amino acids: CATSIEGVGELFF. In DNA form, the CDR3 reads TGTGCCACCAGCATCGAGGGTGTCGGGGAGCTGTTTTTT.

The rearrangement uses TRBV25-1 and TRBJ2-7; TRBD1 or TRBD2 may be the D gene (6 bases each). There are 14 residues in the CDR3. Germline values: CDR1 MGHDK, CDR2 SYGVNS. Trimming cost V 4 bases and J 2 bases, with 12 bases left between them. CDR3 protein: CASSVWGATYEQYF. The CDR3 DNA sequence: TGTGCCAGCAGTGTTTGGGGGGCCACCTACGAGCAGTACTTC.

This clonotype came up a few times. J is TRBJ1-1 and V is TRBV7-9, with D possibly being TRBD1 (6 bases). Germline CDR1 and CDR2: SEHNR and FQNEAQ (reference sequence). This CDR3 contains 13 residues. Trimming left V 5 bases short and J 1 base short, with 8 bases between. CDR3 loop: CASSRQANTEAFF. CDR3 nucleotide sequence: TGTGCCAGCAGCAGACAGGCGAACACTGAAGCTTTCTTT.

The sample holds many counts of this clonotype. The V and J genes are TRBV12-3 or TRBV12-4 and TRBJ2-1, with 10 bases aligning to TRBD2. V dropped 3 bases and J dropped 9; count of bases not matched to a gene: 8. CDR3 size: 15 residues. The CDR3 sequence is CASSLRLAGAGEQFF. The CDR3 bases are TGTGCCAGCAGTTTGAGGCTAGCGGGGGCAGGTGAGCAGTTCTTC.

The V and J genes are TRBV20-1 and TRBJ2-5; a weak D match, TRBD1 (6 bases). Germline V gene lookup returns CDR1 DFQATT and CDR2 SNEGSKA (reference sequence). The CDR3 loop spans 15 amino acids. V was shortened by 3 bases and J by 5 bases, with 19 bases between the two germline ends. CDR3 in amino acids: CSARDPSRGWETQYF. CDR3 nucleotide sequence: TGCAGTGCTAGGGACCCCTCCAGGGGATGGGAGACCCAGTACTTC.

This clonotype has a handful of counts. This chain uses TRBV30 with TRBJ2-7; 7 bases map to TRBD1. The germline gives CDR1 GTSNPN, CDR2 SVGIG (reference sequence). This CDR3 is 15 amino acids long. Trimming removed 0 bases from V and 6 bases from J; junction bases left unmatched: 11. CDR3 protein: CAWSVARGKVGEQYF. CDR3 nucleotide sequence: TGTGCCTGGAGTGTAGCCAGGGGGAAGGTCGGCGAGCAGTACTTC.

The table lists this clonotype with a few counts. The chain carries TRBV6-5 and TRBJ1-4; D possibly corresponds to TRBD1 (5 bases). Germline V gene sequence: CDR1 MNHEY, CDR2 SVGAGI. Trimming removed 10 bases from V and 6 bases from J, with 21 bases in between. This CDR3 is built from 15 residues. The CDR3 sequence: CATSYRPGTYEKLFF. The CDR3 DNA is TGTGCCACCTCTTACCGTCCCGGGACGTATGAAAAACTGTTTTTT.

The CDR3 region is CASSDHRSSYNEQFF. The CDR3 coding sequence is TGTGCCAGCAGCGACCACAGGAGCTCCTACAATGAGCAGTTCTTC. The V and J genes are TRBV5-4 and TRBJ2-1; possibly TRBD1 for D (5 bases). Between the trimmed V and J ends, which lost 4 bases and 0 bases, there was a span of 11 bases. This CDR3 contains 15 residues. Looked up from germline, CDR1 is SGHNT and CDR2 is YYREEE (reference sequence).

The V call is TRBV5-4, the J call TRBJ2-7; D remains unclear. V shed 0 bases and J shed 3 bases, with 7 bases lying between them. CDR1 is SGHNT and CDR2 is YYREEE in the germline V gene (reference sequence). CDR3 length: 13 residues. For the CDR3, the DNA is TGTGCCAGCAGCTTGGGGCGGCTCTACGAGCAGTACGTC. Its protein is CASSLGRLYEQYV.

This clonotype was found many times. V gene TRBV9 combines with J gene TRBJ2-1; D is unclear. The V end lost 0 bases, the J end lost 8 bases, and 3 bases lay between the germline ends. CDR1 is SGDLS, CDR2 YYNGEE, per germline. This CDR3 is built from 11 residues. CDR3 loop: CASSVGHEQFF. CDR3 in DNA: TGTGCCAGCAGCGTAGGGCATGAGCAGTTCTTC.

This clonotype was seen many times. The chain couples TRBV7-6 to TRBJ1-2, with a tentative D call TRBD1 (5 bases). Germline CDR1 SGHVS, CDR2 FNYEAQ. The CDR3 spans 15 residues. Deletions cut 1 base from V and 4 bases from J, with 13 bases between. The CDR3 nucleotides read TGTGCCAGCAGCTTAGGCTTAGGCCAGGGCTATGGCTACACCTTC. Translating it yields CASSLGLGQGYGYTF.

This rearrangement joins TRBV10-3 to TRBJ2-3, with 9 bases identical to TRBD1. CDR1 and CDR2 (germline): ENHRY, SYGVKD. V lost 3 bases and J lost 4; bases outside the gene matches: 11. The CDR3 totals 17 residues. In DNA form, the CDR3 reads TGTGCCATCAGTGATAGGGCGGGACAGGGATCGGCAGATACGCAGTATTTT. It translates to CAISDRAGQGSADTQYF.

The chain couples TRBV24-1 to TRBJ2-3; 8 nucleotides align to TRBD1. The germline gives CDR1 KGHDR, CDR2 SFDVKD. J gave up 5 bases and V 4 bases, and 7 bases lay outside the gene matches. This CDR3 is 15 amino acids long. CDR3 sequence reads: CATSDSGGGGDTQYF. In nucleotides, the CDR3 is TGTGCCACCAGTGACTCAGGGGGCGGCGGAGATACGCAGTATTTT.

The chain links TRBV20-1 to TRBJ1-5, with 12 bases lining up with TRBD1. This CDR3 contains 16 residues. The junction had 5 bases not matched to a gene; V was cut back by 0 bases and J by 5 bases. Germline CDR1 DFQATT, CDR2 SNEGSKA (reference sequence). The CDR3 is CSARDPGQGAHQPQHF. The CDR3 DNA reads TGCAGTGCTAGAGATCCGGGACAGGGGGCTCATCAGCCCCAGCATTTT.

The sample holds many counts of this clonotype. The CDR3 reads CAISEMGNTEAFF. CDR3 DNA sequence: TGTGCCATCAGTGAAATGGGGAACACTGAAGCTTTCTTT. The V gene is TRBV10-3, the J gene TRBJ1-1; unclear D gene. The germline V gene encodes CDR1 ENHRY and CDR2 SYGVKD. This CDR3 is 13 amino acids long. V dropped 3 bases and J dropped 1 base, with 6 bases sitting between them.

The V call is TRBV20-1, the J call TRBJ2-4; D is unclear. Per the germline V gene, CDR1 is DFQATT and CDR2 is SNEGSKA (reference sequence). The CDR3 covers 14 residues. Trimming took 4 bases from V and 2 from J, leaving 12 bases between them. The CDR3 DNA is TGCAGTGCTAAGGGTGACGGAACCAAAAACATTCAGTACTTC. Amino acid sequence: CSAKGDGTKNIQYF.

This clonotype was counted many times. V gene TRBV20-1 combines with J gene TRBJ2-3, with 9 bases lining up with TRBD2. CDR1 and CDR2 from the germline V gene are DFQATT and SNEGSKA (reference sequence). The V and J ends lost 6 bases and 5 bases, in that order; junction bases with no gene match: 9. This CDR3 comprises 14 residues. The CDR3: CSASAAGGQDTQYF. CDR3 sequence (DNA): TGCAGTGCCTCGGCGGCGGGGGGGCAAGATACGCAGTATTTT.

Notes on this clonotype: This CDR3 is missing its conserved last phenylalanine or tryptophan, likely due to a read error. V and J are TRBV4-1 and TRBJ2-1; the match to TRBD1 covers 8 bases. CDR1 MGHRA and CDR2 YSYEKL come from the germline V gene. The CDR3 is 14 residues long. J lost 4 bases, V lost 1 base, and 0 bases had no gene match. For the CDR3, the DNA is TGCGCCAGCAGCCAAGGGACAGGGTACAATGAGCAGTTCTCC. Protein product: CASSQGTGYNEQFS.

This sequence joins TRBV6-2 or TRBV6-3 and TRBJ2-5; D remains unclear. Germline CDR1 reads MNHEY; CDR2 reads SVGEGT. V gave up 5 bases and J gave up 6 bases, with 13 bases separating them. The CDR3 loop spans 13 amino acids. The CDR3 nucleotides read TGTGCCAGCAGTCCCCCGCCCCTAAAGACCCAGTACTTC. Its translation is CASSPPPLKTQYF.

This clonotype was detected many times. CDR3 region: CASSVGDRGDEQFF. Here the CDR3 DNA reads TGTGCCAGCAGCGTAGGGGACAGGGGCGATGAGCAGTTCTTC. The rearrangement joins TRBV9 to TRBJ2-1; 10 nucleotides line up with TRBD1. Germline CDR1 is SGDLS and CDR2 is YYNGEE. The V gene end was trimmed by 0 bases and the J gene end by 8 bases; junction bases not matched to a gene: 2. The CDR3 runs 14 residues. The full variable domain, completed using reference TRBV9 and TRBJ2-1, is DSGVTQTPKHLITATGQRVTLRCSPRSGDLSVYWYQQSLDQGLQFLIQYYNGEERAKGNILERFSAQQFPDLHSELNLSSLELGDSALYFCASSVGDRGDEQFFGPGTRLTVL.

The V call is TRBV20-1, the J call TRBJ1-5, with 7 bases aligning to TRBD1. This CDR3 has 12 amino acids. From germline, CDR1 is DFQATT and CDR2 SNEGSKA (reference sequence). With V trimmed by 8 bases and J by 5 bases, 6 bases remained unmatched. CDR3 protein: CSTIGTDQPQHF. The CDR3 nucleotides are TGCAGTACTATCGGGACAGATCAGCCCCAGCATTTT.